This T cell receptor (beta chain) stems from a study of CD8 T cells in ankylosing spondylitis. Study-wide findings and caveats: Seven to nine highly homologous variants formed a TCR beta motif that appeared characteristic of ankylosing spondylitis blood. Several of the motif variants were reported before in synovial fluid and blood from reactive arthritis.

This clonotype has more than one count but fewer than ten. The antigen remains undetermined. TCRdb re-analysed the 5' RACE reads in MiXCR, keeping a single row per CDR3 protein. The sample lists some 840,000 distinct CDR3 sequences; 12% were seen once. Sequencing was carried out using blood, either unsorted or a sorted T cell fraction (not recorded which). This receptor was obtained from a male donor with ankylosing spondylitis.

The CDR3, as DNA: TGTGCCAGCAGCTACCCCGGCTCGAACACTGAAGCTTTCTTT. Its protein product is CASSYPGSNTEAFF. J is TRBJ1-1 and V is TRBV7-3; D uncertain. The CDR3 spans 14 residues. V was cut by 4 bases and J by 1 base, with 10 bases left in between. CDR1 is SGHTA and CDR2 is FQGTGA in the germline V gene.